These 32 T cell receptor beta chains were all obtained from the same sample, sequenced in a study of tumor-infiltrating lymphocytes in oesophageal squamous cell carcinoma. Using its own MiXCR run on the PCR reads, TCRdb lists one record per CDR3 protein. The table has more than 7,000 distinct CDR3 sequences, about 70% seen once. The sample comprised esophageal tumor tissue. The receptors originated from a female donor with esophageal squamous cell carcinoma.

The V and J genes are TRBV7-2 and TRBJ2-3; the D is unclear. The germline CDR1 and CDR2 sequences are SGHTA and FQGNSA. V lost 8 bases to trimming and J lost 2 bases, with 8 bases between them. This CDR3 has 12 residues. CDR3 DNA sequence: TGTGCCAGCGGAACAAACACAGATACGCAGTATTTT. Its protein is CASGTNTDTQYF.

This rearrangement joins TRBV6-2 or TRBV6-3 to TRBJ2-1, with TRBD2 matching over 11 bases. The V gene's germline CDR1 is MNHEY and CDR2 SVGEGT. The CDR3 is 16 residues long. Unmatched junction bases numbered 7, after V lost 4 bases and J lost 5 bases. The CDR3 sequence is CASSSAGLAANNEQFF. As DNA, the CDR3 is TGTGCCAGCAGTTCCGCGGGACTAGCGGCTAACAATGAGCAGTTCTTC.

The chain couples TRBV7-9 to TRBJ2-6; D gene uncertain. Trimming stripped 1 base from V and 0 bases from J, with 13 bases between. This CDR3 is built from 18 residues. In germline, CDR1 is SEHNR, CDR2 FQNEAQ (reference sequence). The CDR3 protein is CASSLGVGPRSGANVLTF. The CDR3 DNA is TGTGCCAGCAGCTTAGGGGTAGGGCCCCGCTCTGGGGCCAACGTCCTGACTTTC.

In nucleotides, the CDR3 is TGTGCCAGCAGTGAAGATAGCGGGGGGGGCTACGAGCAGTACTTC. This encodes CASSEDSGGGYEQYF. This chain connects TRBV6-1 to TRBJ2-5, with 11 bases that match TRBD2. The closer fit of TRBJ2-7 to the DNA end suggests the J call may be wrong. The V gene's germline CDR1 is MNHNS and CDR2 SASEGT. The CDR3 has 15 amino acids.

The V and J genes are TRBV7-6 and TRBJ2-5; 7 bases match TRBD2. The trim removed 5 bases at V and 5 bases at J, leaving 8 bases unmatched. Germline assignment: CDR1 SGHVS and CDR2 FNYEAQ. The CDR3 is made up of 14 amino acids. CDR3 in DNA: TGTGCCAGCAGCCCCGGGACTATTGGGGAGACCCAGTACTTC. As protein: CASSPGTIGETQYF.

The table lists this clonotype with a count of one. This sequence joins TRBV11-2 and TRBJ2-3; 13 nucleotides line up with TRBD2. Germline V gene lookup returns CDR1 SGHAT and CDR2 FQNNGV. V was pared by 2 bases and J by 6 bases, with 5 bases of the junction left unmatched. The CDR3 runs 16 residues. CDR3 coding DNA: TGTGCCAGCAGCTTACGACTAGCGGGAGGTTCGGATACGCAGTATTTT. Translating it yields CASSLRLAGGSDTQYF.

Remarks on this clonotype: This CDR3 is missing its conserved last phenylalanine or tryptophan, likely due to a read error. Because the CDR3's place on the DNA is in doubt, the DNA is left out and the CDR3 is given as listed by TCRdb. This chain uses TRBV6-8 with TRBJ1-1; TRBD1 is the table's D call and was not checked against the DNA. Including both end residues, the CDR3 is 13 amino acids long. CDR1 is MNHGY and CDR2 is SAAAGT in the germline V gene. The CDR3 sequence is CWGNGIRDQDMGT.

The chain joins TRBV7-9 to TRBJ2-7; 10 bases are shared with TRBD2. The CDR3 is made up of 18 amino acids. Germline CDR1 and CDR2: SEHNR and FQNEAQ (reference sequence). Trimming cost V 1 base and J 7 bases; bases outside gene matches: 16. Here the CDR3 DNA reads TGTGCCAGCAGCTTAGGGACTAGCGGAAGACTCTTCTACAATGAGCAGTACTTC. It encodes CASSLGTSGRLFYNEQYF.

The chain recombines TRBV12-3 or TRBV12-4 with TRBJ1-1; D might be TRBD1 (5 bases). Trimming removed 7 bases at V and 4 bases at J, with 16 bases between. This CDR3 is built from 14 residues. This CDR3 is CASTVDGRGTEAFF. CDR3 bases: TGTGCCAGCACCGTGGACGGGAGGGGCACTGAAGCTTTCTTT.

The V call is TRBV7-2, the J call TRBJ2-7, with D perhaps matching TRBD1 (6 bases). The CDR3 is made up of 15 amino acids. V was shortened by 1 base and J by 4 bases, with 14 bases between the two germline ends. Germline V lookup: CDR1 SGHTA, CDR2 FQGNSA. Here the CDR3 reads CASSLVAPRGYEQYF. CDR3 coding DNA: TGTGCCAGCAGCTTAGTAGCGCCGAGGGGGTACGAGCAGTACTTC.

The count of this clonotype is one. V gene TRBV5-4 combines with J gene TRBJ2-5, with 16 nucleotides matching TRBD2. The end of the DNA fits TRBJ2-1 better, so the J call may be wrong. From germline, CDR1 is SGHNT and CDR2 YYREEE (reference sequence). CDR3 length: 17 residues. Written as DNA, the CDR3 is TGTGCCAGCAGCGGGACTAGCGGGGGGGCCTTAAGCAATGAGCAGTTCTTC. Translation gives CASSGTSGGALSNEQFF.

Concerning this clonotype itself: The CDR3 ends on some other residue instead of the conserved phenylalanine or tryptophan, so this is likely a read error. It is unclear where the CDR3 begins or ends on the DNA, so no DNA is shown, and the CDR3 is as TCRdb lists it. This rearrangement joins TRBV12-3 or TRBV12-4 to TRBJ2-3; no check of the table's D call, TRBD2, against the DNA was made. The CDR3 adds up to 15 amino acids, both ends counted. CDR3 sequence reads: CASSPAADYGYTFGS.

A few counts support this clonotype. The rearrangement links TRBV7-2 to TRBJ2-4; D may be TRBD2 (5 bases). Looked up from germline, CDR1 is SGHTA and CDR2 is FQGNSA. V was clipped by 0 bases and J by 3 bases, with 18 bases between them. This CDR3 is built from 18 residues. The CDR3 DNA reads TGTGCCAGCAGCTTAGCGGGGAGCAGTCAACCGGTCAAAAACATTCAGTACTTC. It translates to CASSLAGSSQPVKNIQYF.

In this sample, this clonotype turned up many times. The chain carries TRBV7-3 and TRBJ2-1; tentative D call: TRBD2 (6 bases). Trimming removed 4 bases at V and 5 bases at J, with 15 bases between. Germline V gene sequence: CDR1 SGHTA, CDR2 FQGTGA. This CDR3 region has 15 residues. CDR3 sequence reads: CASSSGRDLHNEQFF. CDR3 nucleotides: TGTGCCAGCAGCTCCGGGCGGGACCTACACAATGAGCAGTTCTTC. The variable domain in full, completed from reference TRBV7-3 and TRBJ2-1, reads GAGVSQTPSNKVTEKGKYVELRCDPISGHTALYWYRQSLGQGPEFLIYFQGTGAADDSGLPNDRFFAVRPEGSVSTLKIQRTERGDSAVYLCASSSGRDLHNEQFFGPGTRLTVL.

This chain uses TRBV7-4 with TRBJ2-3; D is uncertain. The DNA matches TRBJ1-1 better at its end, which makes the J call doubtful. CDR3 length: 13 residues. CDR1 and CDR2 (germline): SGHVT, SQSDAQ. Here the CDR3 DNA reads TGTGCCAGCAGCTTAAATAGACACACTGAAGCTTTCTTT. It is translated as CASSLNRHTEAFF.

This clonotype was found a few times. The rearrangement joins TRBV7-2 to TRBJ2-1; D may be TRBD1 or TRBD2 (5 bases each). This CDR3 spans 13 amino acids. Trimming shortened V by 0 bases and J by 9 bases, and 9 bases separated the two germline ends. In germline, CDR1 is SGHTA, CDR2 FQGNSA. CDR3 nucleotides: TGTGCCAGCAGCTTAGCGGGGGTGGGTGAGCAGTTCTTC. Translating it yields CASSLAGVGEQFF. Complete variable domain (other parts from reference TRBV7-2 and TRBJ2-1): GAGVSQSPSNKVTEKGKDVELRCDPISGHTALYWYRQSLGQGLEFLIYFQGNSAPDKSGLPSDRFSAERTGGSVSTLTIQRTQQEDSAVYLCASSLAGVGEQFFGPGTRLTVL.

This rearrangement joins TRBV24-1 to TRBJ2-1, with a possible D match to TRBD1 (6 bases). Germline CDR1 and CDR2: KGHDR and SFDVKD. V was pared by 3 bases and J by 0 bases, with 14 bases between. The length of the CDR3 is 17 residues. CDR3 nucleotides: TGTGCCACCAGTGATACCACTACAGGGAGCTCCTACAATGAGCAGTTCTTC. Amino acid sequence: CATSDTTTGSSYNEQFF.

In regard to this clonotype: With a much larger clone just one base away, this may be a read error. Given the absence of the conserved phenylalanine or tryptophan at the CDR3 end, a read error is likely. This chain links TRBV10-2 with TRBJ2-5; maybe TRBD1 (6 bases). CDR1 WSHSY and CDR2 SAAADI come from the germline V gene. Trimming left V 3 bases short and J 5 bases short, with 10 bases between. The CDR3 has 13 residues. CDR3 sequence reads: CASSDRGRETQYL. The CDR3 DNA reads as TGCGCCAGCAGTGACAGGGGCCGGGAGACCCAGTACCTC.

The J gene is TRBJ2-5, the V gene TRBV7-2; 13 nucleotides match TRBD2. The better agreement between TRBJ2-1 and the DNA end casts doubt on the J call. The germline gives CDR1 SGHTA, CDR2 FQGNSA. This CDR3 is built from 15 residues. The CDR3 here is CASSWGGLAGNEQFF. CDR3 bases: TGTGCCAGCAGCTGGGGGGGACTAGCGGGGAATGAGCAGTTCTTC.

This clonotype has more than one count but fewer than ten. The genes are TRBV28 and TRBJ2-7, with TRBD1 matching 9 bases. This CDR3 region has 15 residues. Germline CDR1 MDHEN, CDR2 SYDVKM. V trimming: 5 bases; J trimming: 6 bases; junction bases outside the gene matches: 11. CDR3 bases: TGTGCCAGCAGTCCATACCCGGGACAGGGTGTCGAGCAGTACTTC. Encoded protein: CASSPYPGQGVEQYF.

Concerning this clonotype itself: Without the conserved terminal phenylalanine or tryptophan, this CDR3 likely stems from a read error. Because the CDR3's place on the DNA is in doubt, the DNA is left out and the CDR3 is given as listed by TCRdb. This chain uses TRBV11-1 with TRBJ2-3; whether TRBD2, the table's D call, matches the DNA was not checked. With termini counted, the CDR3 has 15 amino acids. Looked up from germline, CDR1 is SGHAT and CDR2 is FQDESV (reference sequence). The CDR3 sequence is CASSLKGTPYNEQFL.

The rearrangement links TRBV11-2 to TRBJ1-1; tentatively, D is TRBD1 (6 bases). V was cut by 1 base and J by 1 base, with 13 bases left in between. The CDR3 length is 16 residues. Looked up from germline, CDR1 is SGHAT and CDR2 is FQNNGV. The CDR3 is CASSLVKTGANTEAFF. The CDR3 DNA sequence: TGTGCCAGCAGCTTAGTGAAGACAGGAGCGAACACTGAAGCTTTCTTT.

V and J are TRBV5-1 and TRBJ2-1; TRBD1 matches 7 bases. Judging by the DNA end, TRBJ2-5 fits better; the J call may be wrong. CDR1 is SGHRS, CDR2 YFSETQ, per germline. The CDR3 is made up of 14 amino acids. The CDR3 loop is CASSLRGGRETQYF. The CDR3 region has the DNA TGCGCCAGCAGCTTGCGAGGGGGCCGAGAGACCCAGTACTTC.

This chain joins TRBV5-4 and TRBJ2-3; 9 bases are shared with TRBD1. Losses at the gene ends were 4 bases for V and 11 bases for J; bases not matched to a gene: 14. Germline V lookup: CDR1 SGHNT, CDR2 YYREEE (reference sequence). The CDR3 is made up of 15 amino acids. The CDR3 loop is CASSTPGTGWREQYF. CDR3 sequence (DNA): TGTGCCAGCAGCACCCCCGGGACAGGGTGGAGAGAGCAGTATTTT.

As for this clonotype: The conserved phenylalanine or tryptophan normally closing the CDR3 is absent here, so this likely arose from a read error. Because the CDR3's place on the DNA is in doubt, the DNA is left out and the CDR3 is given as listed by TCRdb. This chain's CDR3 is CASSLAGRIYGYTFGS. V gene TRBV12-3 or TRBV12-4 combines with J gene TRBJ2-5. The CDR3 region is 16 residues in length, termini included.

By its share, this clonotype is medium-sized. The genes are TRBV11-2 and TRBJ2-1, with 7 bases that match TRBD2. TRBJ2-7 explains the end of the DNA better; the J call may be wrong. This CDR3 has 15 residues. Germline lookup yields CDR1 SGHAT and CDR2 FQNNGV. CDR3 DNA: TGTGCCAGCAGCACCCGCGGGAGCTCCTACAATGAGCAGTACTTC. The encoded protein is CASSTRGSSYNEQYF.

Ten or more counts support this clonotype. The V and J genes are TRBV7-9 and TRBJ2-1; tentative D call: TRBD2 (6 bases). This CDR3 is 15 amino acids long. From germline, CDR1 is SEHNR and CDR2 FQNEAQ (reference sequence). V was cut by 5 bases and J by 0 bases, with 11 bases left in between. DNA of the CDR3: TGTGCCAGCAGCCCTTGGGAGGACTCCTACAATGAGCAGTTCTTC. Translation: CASSPWEDSYNEQFF.

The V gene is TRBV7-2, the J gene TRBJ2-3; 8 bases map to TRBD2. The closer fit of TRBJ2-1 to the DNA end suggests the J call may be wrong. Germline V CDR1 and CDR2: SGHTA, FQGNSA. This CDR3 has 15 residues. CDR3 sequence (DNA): TGTGCCAGCAGCCCCTCGACGGGAGGGGCCCATGAGCAGTTCTTC. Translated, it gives CASSPSTGGAHEQFF.

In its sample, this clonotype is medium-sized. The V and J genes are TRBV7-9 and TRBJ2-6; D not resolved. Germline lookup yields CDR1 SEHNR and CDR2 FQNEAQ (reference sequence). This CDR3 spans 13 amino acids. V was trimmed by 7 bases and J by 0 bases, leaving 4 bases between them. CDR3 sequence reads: CASIPSGANVLTF. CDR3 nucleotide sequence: TGTGCCAGCATCCCCTCTGGGGCCAACGTCCTGACTTTC. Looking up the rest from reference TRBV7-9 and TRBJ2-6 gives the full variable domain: DTGVSQNPRHKITKRGQNVTFRCDPISEHNRLYWYRQTLGQGPEFLTYFQNEAQLEKSRLLSDRFSAERPKGSFSTLEIQRTEQGDSAMYLCASIPSGANVLTFGAGSRLTVL.

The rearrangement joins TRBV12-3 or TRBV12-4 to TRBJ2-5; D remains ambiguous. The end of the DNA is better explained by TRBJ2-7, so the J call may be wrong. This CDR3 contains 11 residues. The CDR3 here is CASSFRIEQYF. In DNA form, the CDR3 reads TGTGCCAGCAGTTTCCGGATCGAGCAGTACTTC.

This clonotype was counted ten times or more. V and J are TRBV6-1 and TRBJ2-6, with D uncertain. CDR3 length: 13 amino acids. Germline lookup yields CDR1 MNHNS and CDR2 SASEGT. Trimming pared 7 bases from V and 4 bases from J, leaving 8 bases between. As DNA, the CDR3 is TGTGCCAGCACCGCTTCCGGGGCCAACGTCCTGACTTTC. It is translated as CASTASGANVLTF.

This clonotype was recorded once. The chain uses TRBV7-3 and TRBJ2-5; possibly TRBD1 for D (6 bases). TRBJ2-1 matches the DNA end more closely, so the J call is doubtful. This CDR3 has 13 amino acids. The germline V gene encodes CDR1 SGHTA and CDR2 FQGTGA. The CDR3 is CASSSRSTGKQFF. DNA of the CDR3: TGTGCCAGCAGCTCCAGATCAACAGGGAAGCAGTTCTTC.